This is a list of T cell receptor beta chains from one sample in a study of blood T cell repertoires in COVID-19. The protocol was immunoSEQ multiplex PCR, while the TCRdb copy is restricted to in-frame clones and leaves out a portion. The data hold around 180,000 clones, with around 89% observed a single time. Sequenced: peripheral blood. Receptors were obtained from a man aged 60-69 years with acute or convalescent COVID-19. CDR3s include the opening cysteine and the closing phenylalanine or tryptophan. Each record gives: CDR3 protein, CDR3 DNA, clone size, J gene, V gene, D gene. A D gene is named only where the DNA matches it firmly. Where a row states a size, it is once, few, many or the class of an expanded clone; other rows omit it.

CDR3 protein: CASSRLAGGQETQYF
CDR3 DNA: TGTGCCAGCAGCCGACTAGCGGGAGGCCAAGAGACCCAGTACTTC
clone size: -
J gene: TRBJ2-5
V gene: TRBV5-8
D gene: TRBD2

CDR3 protein: CASRSITSGGRTDTQYF
CDR3 DNA: TGTGCAAGTCGCTCGATAACTAGCGGGGGGCGCACAGATACGCAGTATTTT
clone size: few
J gene: TRBJ2-3
V gene: TRBV12-2
D gene: -

CDR3 protein: CASGRQFNEQFF
CDR3 DNA: TGTGCCAGCGGTAGACAGTTCAATGAGCAGTTCTTC
clone size: -
J gene: TRBJ2-1
V gene: TRBV2
D gene: -

CDR3 protein: CASSPNFRENYGYTF
CDR3 DNA: TGTGCCAGCTCACCTAACTTTCGGGAGAACTATGGCTACACCTTC
clone size: -
J gene: TRBJ1-2
V gene: TRBV18
D gene: -

CDR3 protein: CASTLTGAYNSPLHF
CDR3 DNA: TGCGCCAGCACACTAACAGGGGCCTATAATTCACCCCTCCACTTT
clone size: -
J gene: TRBJ1-6
V gene: TRBV4-1
D gene: TRBD1

CDR3 protein: CAWNPGGTGREQYF
CDR3 DNA: TGTGCCTGGAATCCCGGTGGGACAGGGCGCGAGCAGTACTTC
clone size: -
J gene: TRBJ2-7
V gene: TRBV30
D gene: TRBD1

CDR3 protein: CASSSGTGDVNTEAFF
CDR3 DNA: TGTGCCAGCAGCTCCGGGACAGGGGATGTGAACACTGAAGCTTTCTTT
clone size: -
J gene: TRBJ1-1
V gene: TRBV5-4
D gene: TRBD1

CDR3 protein: CASSLKLTSGAYNEQFF
CDR3 DNA: TGTGCCAGCAGCTTAAAATTAACTAGCGGGGCGTACAATGAGCAGTTCTTC
clone size: -
J gene: TRBJ2-1
V gene: TRBV11-2
D gene: TRBD2

CDR3 protein: CASSRDTMGGSPLHF
CDR3 DNA: TGTGCCAGCAGCCGCGACACCATGGGGGGTTCACCCCTCCACTTT
clone size: -
J gene: TRBJ1-6
V gene: TRBV3-1/TRBV3-2
D gene: -

CDR3 protein: CASSIDLLAGSDTQYF
CDR3 DNA: TGTGCCAGTAGTATAGACCTACTAGCGGGATCAGATACGCAGTATTTT
clone size: -
J gene: TRBJ2-3
V gene: TRBV19
D gene: TRBD2

CDR3 protein: CASSDRGREQFF
CDR3 DNA: TGTGCCAGCAGTGACAGGGGGCGCGAGCAGTTCTTC
clone size: -
J gene: TRBJ2-1
V gene: TRBV6-1
D gene: TRBD1

CDR3 protein: CASSLQAGMIANYGYTF
CDR3 DNA: TGTGCCAGCAGCTTACAGGCAGGGATGATAGCTAACTATGGCTACACCTTC
clone size: -
J gene: TRBJ1-2
V gene: TRBV7-9
D gene: -

CDR3 protein: CASSPDSDTEAFF
CDR3 DNA: TGTGCCAGCAGCCCGGACAGCGACACTGAAGCTTTCTTT
clone size: -
J gene: TRBJ1-1
V gene: TRBV12-3/TRBV12-4
D gene: -

CDR3 protein: CASNPGVTDTQYF
CDR3 DNA: TGTGCCAGCAACCCGGGAGTCACAGATACGCAGTATTTT
clone size: -
J gene: TRBJ2-3
V gene: TRBV7-8
D gene: -

CDR3 protein: CASSARGSSYNEQFF
CDR3 DNA: TGCGCCAGCAGCGCCCGGGGGAGCTCCTACAATGAGCAGTTCTTC
clone size: -
J gene: TRBJ2-1
V gene: TRBV5-1
D gene: -

CDR3 protein: CASSIERGARTEAFF
CDR3 DNA: TGTGCCAGTAGTATAGAACGGGGGGCGCGGACTGAAGCTTTCTTT
clone size: -
J gene: TRBJ1-1
V gene: TRBV19
D gene: -

CDR3 protein: CASSDQGTDTQYF
CDR3 DNA: TGTGCCAGCAGTGACCAGGGCACAGATACGCAGTATTTT
clone size: -
J gene: TRBJ2-3
V gene: TRBV6-4
D gene: -

CDR3 protein: CASSMARGETQYF
CDR3 DNA: TGTGCCAGTAGTATGGCTAGAGGAGAGACCCAGTACTTC
clone size: -
J gene: TRBJ2-5
V gene: TRBV19
D gene: -

CDR3 protein: CASSTMGTSPSNYEQFF
CDR3 DNA: TGTGCCAGCAGCACAATGGGGACTAGCCCCAGCAACTATGAGCAGTTCTTC
clone size: -
J gene: TRBJ2-1
V gene: TRBV21-1
D gene: -

CDR3 protein: CASSSVGLNQPQHF
CDR3 DNA: TGTGCCAGCAGTTCGGTTGGTCTAAATCAGCCCCAGCATTTT
clone size: -
J gene: TRBJ1-5
V gene: TRBV6-5
D gene: -

CDR3 protein: CASSQDGGKGETQYF
CDR3 DNA: TGCGCCAGCAGCCAAGACGGCGGGAAGGGGGAGACCCAGTACTTC
clone size: few
J gene: TRBJ2-5
V gene: TRBV4-1
D gene: -

CDR3 protein: CASERSSGTDTQYF
CDR3 DNA: TGTGCCAGCGAGAGGTCTAGCGGAACAGATACGCAGTATTTT
clone size: -
J gene: TRBJ2-3
V gene: TRBV7-9
D gene: TRBD2

CDR3 protein: CASSLASGGVSSSYNEQFF
CDR3 DNA: TGTGCCAGCAGCTTGGCTAGCGGGGGGGTATCCAGCTCCTACAATGAGCAGTTCTTC
clone size: -
J gene: TRBJ2-1
V gene: TRBV11-2
D gene: TRBD2

CDR3 protein: CASSQGGENYGYTF
CDR3 DNA: TGCGCCAGCAGCCAAGGGGGGGAAAACTATGGCTACACCTTC
clone size: -
J gene: TRBJ1-2
V gene: TRBV4-3
D gene: -

CDR3 protein: CASSYPRQGQDTEAFF
CDR3 DNA: TGTGCCAGCAGTTACCCCCGACAGGGTCAGGACACTGAAGCTTTCTTT
clone size: -
J gene: TRBJ1-1
V gene: TRBV6-2/TRBV6-3
D gene: TRBD1

CDR3 protein: CASSGKGADYGYTF
CDR3 DNA: TGTGCCAGTAGTGGGAAGGGGGCCGACTATGGCTACACCTTC
clone size: -
J gene: TRBJ1-2
V gene: TRBV19
D gene: TRBD1

CDR3 protein: CASSPGQGESPLHF
CDR3 DNA: TGCGCCAGCAGCCCAGGACAGGGGGAGTCACCCCTCCACTTT
clone size: -
J gene: TRBJ1-6
V gene: TRBV5-1
D gene: TRBD1

CDR3 protein: CASSIRLARSTDTQYF
CDR3 DNA: TGTGCCAGTAGTATTCGACTAGCGAGGAGCACAGATACGCAGTATTTT
clone size: -
J gene: TRBJ2-3
V gene: TRBV19
D gene: TRBD2

CDR3 protein: CASSQETGNTEAFF
CDR3 DNA: TGCGCCAGCAGCCAGGAGACAGGGAACACTGAAGCTTTCTTT
clone size: -
J gene: TRBJ1-1
V gene: TRBV4-3
D gene: -

CDR3 protein: CATSDLPGQVSYNEQFF
CDR3 DNA: TGTGCCACCAGTGATTTGCCAGGACAGGTTTCCTACAATGAGCAGTTCTTC
clone size: -
J gene: TRBJ2-1
V gene: TRBV24-1
D gene: TRBD1

CDR3 protein: CASSLTGNTDTEAFF
CDR3 DNA: TGCGCCAGCAGCTTAACAGGGAACACGGACACTGAAGCTTTCTTT
clone size: -
J gene: TRBJ1-1
V gene: TRBV5-1
D gene: -

CDR3 protein: CASSPQGQGNTIYF
CDR3 DNA: TGTGCCAGCTCACCCCAGGGTCAAGGAAACACCATATATTTT
clone size: -
J gene: TRBJ1-3
V gene: TRBV18
D gene: -

CDR3 protein: CASSLQGWTEAFF
CDR3 DNA: TGTGCCAGCAGTCTACAGGGTTGGACTGAAGCTTTCTTT
clone size: -
J gene: TRBJ1-1
V gene: TRBV2
D gene: -

CDR3 protein: CASSFRAGYEQYF
CDR3 DNA: TGTGCCAGCAGTTTCCGCGCGGGTTACGAGCAGTACTTC
clone size: -
J gene: TRBJ2-7
V gene: TRBV12-3/TRBV12-4
D gene: -

CDR3 protein: CASSDQGAMSNQPQHF
CDR3 DNA: TGTGCCAGCAGTGATCAGGGGGCGATGAGCAATCAGCCCCAGCATTTT
clone size: -
J gene: TRBJ1-5
V gene: TRBV6-1
D gene: TRBD1

CDR3 protein: CASSSRGRDSNTEAFF
CDR3 DNA: TGCGCCAGCAGCTCCAGGGGGCGCGATTCGAACACTGAAGCTTTCTTT
clone size: -
J gene: TRBJ1-1
V gene: TRBV5-1
D gene: TRBD1

CDR3 protein: CASSPIGAGGPNTGELFF
CDR3 DNA: TGTGCCAGCTCACCGATAGGAGCGGGGGGCCCAAACACCGGGGAGCTGTTTTTT
clone size: -
J gene: TRBJ2-2
V gene: TRBV18
D gene: TRBD2

CDR3 protein: CASSQRSGRASDEQYF
CDR3 DNA: TGTGCCAGCAGCCAACGGAGCGGGAGGGCCTCTGACGAGCAGTACTTC
clone size: few
J gene: TRBJ2-7
V gene: TRBV11-2
D gene: TRBD2

CDR3 protein: CASSQDLSYYEQYF
CDR3 DNA: TGCGCCAGCAGCCAAGATCTGTCCTACTACGAGCAGTACTTC
clone size: -
J gene: TRBJ2-7
V gene: TRBV4-1
D gene: -

CDR3 protein: CSASLAGVETQYF
CDR3 DNA: TGCAGTGCTAGTCTCGCAGGGGTCGAGACCCAGTACTTC
clone size: -
J gene: TRBJ2-5
V gene: TRBV20-1
D gene: -

CDR3 protein: CASSPRGPGGTEAFF
CDR3 DNA: TGTGCCAGCAGCCCTCGCGGGCCGGGGGGCACTGAAGCTTTCTTT
clone size: -
J gene: TRBJ1-1
V gene: TRBV11-3
D gene: -

CDR3 protein: CASSWTGREQYF
CDR3 DNA: TGTGCCAGCAGTTGGACAGGGAGGGAGCAGTACTTC
clone size: -
J gene: TRBJ2-7
V gene: TRBV6-5
D gene: TRBD1

CDR3 protein: CASSYRGQGYGYTF
CDR3 DNA: TGTGCCAGCAGTTACAGGGGTCAGGGCTATGGCTACACCTTC
clone size: -
J gene: TRBJ1-2
V gene: TRBV6-5
D gene: -

CDR3 protein: CASRARDSYNSPLHF
CDR3 DNA: TGCGCCAGCAGGGCCCGGGACAGTTATAATTCACCCCTCCACTTT
clone size: -
J gene: TRBJ1-6
V gene: TRBV10-2
D gene: TRBD1

CDR3 protein: CASSQGTGDYGYTF
CDR3 DNA: TGTGCCAGCAGCCAAGGGACAGGGGACTATGGCTACACCTTC
clone size: once
J gene: TRBJ1-2
V gene: TRBV3-1/TRBV3-2
D gene: TRBD1

CDR3 protein: CASSLVRGPNTEAFF
CDR3 DNA: TGTGCCAGCAGCTTGGTTAGGGGTCCGAACACTGAAGCTTTCTTT
clone size: -
J gene: TRBJ1-1
V gene: TRBV5-6
D gene: -

CDR3 protein: CASSGNRVIGYGYTF
CDR3 DNA: TGTGCCAGCAGCGGGAACAGGGTTATCGGCTATGGCTACACCTTC
clone size: -
J gene: TRBJ1-2
V gene: TRBV14
D gene: -

CDR3 protein: CATSASGNTIYF
CDR3 DNA: TGTGCCACCAGTGCATCAGGAAACACCATATATTTT
clone size: -
J gene: TRBJ1-3
V gene: TRBV24-1
D gene: -

CDR3 protein: CASINSSYGYTF
CDR3 DNA: TGCGCCAGCATTAACAGTTCTTATGGCTACACCTTC
clone size: once
J gene: TRBJ1-2
V gene: TRBV5-1
D gene: -